This TCR beta chain was retrieved from a study of cytomegalovirus exposure and HLA in healthy donors. Background on the study: A prior analysis found about 120 million unique TCR beta sequences from approximately 190 million T cells. Findings and caveats of the study: Sequencing likely produced, as an artifact, a cluster of highly shared sequence variants. Most of the TCR beta V segments (in an earlier analysis) were productive either about 87% or about 30% of the time.

The germline CDR1 and CDR2 sequences are MNHEY and SVGAGI. This CDR3 is built from 15 residues. Trimming at V came to 6 bases and at J to 3 bases, leaving 4 bases not matched to a gene. Note on this clone: Its antigen is unknown.

60 Vbeta and 13 Jbeta primers were used in PCR. Profiling relied on immunoSEQ multiplex PCR, and the TCRdb table lists in-frame clones only, not all of them. The sample has approximately 150,000 clones, 80% to 90% seen once. This receptor was obtained from a woman aged 40 to 50 in good health and CMV-seropositive. The genes are TRBV6-5 and TRBJ1-6, with 8 nucleotides matching TRBD1. The sample comprised PBMCs. The CDR3 here is CASSQGANYNSPLHF. The CDR3 DNA follows: TGTGCCAGCAGCCAGGGGGCCAACTATAATTCACCCCTCCACTTT.